This T cell receptor (beta chain) is drawn from a study of T cell responses to AZD1222 COVID-19 vaccine. Some clones are missing from TCRdb's copy, which holds only in-frame ones; the method was immunoSEQ multiplex PCR. The sample records roughly 150,000 clones, roughly 89% being singletons. With regard to this clone: What it binds is not known.

Study-level results: Spike was spanned by vaccine-associated CD4 TCRs, with dominance at 160-218 and 743-854. The donors showed a predominance of white British ancestry and of females, with possible underestimation of clonal diversity. Only after the peak T cell response were repertoires sampled.

Germline CDR1 SGHTA, CDR2 FQGNSA. There are 14 residues in the CDR3. Trimming took 2 bases from V and 1 from J, leaving 8 bases between them. This material consisted of peripheral blood, taken 28 days after the second AZD1222 dose. The receptor's source is an adult who received the AZD1222 COVID-19 vaccine. This chain connects TRBV7-2 to TRBJ2-5, with D unclear. The CDR3 here is CASSLRKTQETQYF. CDR3 DNA: TGTGCCAGCAGCTTAAGAAAGACCCAAGAGACCCAGTACTTC.